This T cell receptor beta chain originates from a study of shared clonotypes between healthy human individuals. The CDR3 has 14 residues. V was trimmed by 5 bases and J by 2 bases, leaving 12 bases between them. Germline loops: CDR1 LNHDA, CDR2 SQIVND (reference sequence). Everyone who donated was a Caucasian adult who lived in Nashville, Tennessee. This table comes from immunoSEQ multiplex PCR, and its TCRdb copy is limited to in-frame clones, with some not included. The data show 1,500,000 or so clones, around 97% seen once. The J gene is TRBJ2-5, the V gene TRBV19; D possibly corresponds to TRBD1 (5 bases). The source material was naive CD4+ T cells sorted from blood. The subset denotes: CD45RA+ positively selected. The clonotype was recovered from a man aged 25-40 years in good health. The CDR3 is CASSQTDQQETQYF. In DNA, the CDR3 is TGTGCCAGTAGTCAGACAGACCAACAAGAGACCCAGTACTTC.